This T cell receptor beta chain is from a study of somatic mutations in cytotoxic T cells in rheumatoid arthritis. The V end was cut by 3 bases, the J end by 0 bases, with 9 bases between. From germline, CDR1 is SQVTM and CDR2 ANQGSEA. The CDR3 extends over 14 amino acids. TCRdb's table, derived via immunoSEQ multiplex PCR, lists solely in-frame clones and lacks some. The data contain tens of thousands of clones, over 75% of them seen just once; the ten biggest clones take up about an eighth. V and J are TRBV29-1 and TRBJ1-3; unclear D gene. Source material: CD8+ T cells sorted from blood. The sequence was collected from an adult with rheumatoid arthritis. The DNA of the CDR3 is TGCAGCGTTGATGGGCGAGACTCTGGAAACACCATATATTTT. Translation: CSVDGRDSGNTIYF.